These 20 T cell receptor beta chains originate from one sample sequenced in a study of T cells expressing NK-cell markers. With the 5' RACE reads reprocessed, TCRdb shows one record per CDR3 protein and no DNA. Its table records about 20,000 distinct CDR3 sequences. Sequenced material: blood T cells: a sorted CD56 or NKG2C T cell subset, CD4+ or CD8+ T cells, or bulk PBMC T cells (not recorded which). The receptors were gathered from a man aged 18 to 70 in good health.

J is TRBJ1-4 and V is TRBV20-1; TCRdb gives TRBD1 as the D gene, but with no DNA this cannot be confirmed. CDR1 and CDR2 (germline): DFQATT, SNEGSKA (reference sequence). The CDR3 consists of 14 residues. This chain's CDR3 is CSAGRGQGAEKLFF.

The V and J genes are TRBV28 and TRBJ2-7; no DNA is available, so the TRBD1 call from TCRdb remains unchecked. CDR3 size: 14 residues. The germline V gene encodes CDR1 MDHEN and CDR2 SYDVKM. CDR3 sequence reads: CASSPARWPYEQYF.

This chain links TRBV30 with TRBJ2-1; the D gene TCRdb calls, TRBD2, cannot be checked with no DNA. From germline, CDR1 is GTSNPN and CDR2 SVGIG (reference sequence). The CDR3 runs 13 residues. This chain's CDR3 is CAWGGGASNEQFF.

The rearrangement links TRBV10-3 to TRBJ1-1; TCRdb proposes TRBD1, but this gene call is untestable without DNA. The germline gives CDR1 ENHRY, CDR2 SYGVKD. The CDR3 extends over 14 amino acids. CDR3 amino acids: CAISVKGASTEAFF.

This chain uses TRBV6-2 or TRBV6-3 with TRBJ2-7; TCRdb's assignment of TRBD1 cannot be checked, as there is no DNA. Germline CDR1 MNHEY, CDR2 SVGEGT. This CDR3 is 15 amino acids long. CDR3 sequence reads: CASSKPGQGVYEQYF.

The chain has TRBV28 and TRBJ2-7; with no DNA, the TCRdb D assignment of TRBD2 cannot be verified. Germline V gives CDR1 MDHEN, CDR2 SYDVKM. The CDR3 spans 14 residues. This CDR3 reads CASSLPGLADEQYF.

The CDR3 is CASSLEKGRGTDTQYF. The rearrangement joins TRBV4-2 to TRBJ2-3; the TCRdb call, TRBD1, lacks DNA for checking. The CDR3 has 16 residues. Germline assignment: CDR1 LGHNA and CDR2 YNFKEQ.

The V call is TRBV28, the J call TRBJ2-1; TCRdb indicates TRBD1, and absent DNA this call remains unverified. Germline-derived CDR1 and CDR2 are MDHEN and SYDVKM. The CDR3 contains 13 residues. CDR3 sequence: CATPGDGGNEQFF.

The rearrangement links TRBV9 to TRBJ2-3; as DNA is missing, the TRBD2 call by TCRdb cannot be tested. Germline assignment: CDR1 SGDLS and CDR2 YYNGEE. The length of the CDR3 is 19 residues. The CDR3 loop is CASSLHGTSGARSTDTQYF.

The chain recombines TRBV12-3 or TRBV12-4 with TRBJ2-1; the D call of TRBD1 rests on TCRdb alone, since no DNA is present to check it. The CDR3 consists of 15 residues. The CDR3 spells CASSLAGTGVWEQFF.

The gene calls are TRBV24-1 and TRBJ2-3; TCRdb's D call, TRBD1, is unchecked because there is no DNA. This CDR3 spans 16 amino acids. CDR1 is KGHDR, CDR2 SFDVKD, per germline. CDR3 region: CATSDLQLGGTDTQYF.

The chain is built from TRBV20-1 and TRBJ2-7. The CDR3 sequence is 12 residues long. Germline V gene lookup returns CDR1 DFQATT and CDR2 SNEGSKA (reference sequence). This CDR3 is CSARDPSYEQYF.

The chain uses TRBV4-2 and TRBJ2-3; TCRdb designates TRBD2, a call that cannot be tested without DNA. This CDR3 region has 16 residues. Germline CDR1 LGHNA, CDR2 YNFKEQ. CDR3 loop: CASSQFGGSSTDTQYF.

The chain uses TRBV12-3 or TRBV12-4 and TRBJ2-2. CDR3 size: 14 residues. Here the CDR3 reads CASSLAKRPGELFF.

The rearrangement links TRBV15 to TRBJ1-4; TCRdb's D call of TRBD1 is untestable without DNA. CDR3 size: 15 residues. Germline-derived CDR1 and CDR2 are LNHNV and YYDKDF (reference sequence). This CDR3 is CATSREGQANEKLFF.

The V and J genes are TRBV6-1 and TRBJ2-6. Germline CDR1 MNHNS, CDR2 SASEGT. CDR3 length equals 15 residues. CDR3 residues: CASSDRFSGANVLTF.

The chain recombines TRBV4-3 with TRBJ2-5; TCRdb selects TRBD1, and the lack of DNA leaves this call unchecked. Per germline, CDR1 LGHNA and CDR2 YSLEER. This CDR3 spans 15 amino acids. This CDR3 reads CASSPWTHIRETQYF.

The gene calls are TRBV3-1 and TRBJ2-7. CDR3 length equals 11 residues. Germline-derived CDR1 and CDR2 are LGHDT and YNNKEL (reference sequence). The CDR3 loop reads CASSRTYEQYF.

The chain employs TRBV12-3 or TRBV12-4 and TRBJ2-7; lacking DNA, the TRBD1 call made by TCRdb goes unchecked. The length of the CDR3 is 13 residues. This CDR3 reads CASSPGQPYEQYF.

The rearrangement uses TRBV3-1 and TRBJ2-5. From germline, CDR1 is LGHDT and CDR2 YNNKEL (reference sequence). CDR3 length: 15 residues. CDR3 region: CASSQDPEGWETQYF.